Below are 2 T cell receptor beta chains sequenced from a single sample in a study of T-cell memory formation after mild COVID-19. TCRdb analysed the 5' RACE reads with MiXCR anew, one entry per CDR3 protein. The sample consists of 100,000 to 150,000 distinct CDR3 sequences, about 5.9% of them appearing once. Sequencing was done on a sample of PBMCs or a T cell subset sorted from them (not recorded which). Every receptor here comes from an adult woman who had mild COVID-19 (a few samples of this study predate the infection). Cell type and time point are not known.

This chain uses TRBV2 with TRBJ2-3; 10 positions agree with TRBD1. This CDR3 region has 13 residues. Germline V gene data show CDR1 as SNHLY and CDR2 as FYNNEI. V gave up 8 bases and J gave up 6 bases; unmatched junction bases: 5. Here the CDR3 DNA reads TGTGCCAGCGCCGGGACAGGGGCGGATACGCAGTATTTT. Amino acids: CASAGTGADTQYF.

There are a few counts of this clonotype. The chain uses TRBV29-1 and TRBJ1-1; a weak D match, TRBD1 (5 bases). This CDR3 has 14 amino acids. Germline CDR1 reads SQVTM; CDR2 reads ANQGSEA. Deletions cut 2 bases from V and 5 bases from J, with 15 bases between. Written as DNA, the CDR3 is TGCAGCGTTGAACGTTACCAGGGTGGAACTGAAGCTTTCTTT. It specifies CSVERYQGGTEAFF.